A single sample gave rise to the 20 T cell receptor beta chains below, sequenced in a study of cytomegalovirus exposure and HLA in healthy donors. PCR amplification relied on 60 Vbeta primers (plus 13 Jbeta primers). The data were produced by immunoSEQ multiplex PCR, yet TCRdb's version contains in-frame clones alone and is incomplete. Of some 200,000 clones detected, around 84% appear once; the ten largest clones hold over 2.5%. Material: PBMCs. These receptors were taken from a woman aged 45-65 years in good health and CMV-seropositive.

Comments on this clone: The sample holds other DNA sequences that translate to the same CDR3. V is TRBV7-3 and J is TRBJ1-1; maybe TRBD1 (6 bases). Germline CDR1 reads SGHTA; CDR2 reads FQGTGA. The CDR3 runs to 13 residues. V was clipped by 5 bases and J by 2 bases, with 9 bases between them. CDR3 nucleotides: TGTGCCAGCAGCGTACAGGGAAACACTGAAGCTTTCTTT. It yields the protein CASSVQGNTEAFF. Combining the CDR3 with reference TRBV7-3 and TRBJ1-1 gives the whole variable domain GAGVSQTPSNKVTEKGKYVELRCDPISGHTALYWYRQSLGQGPEFLIYFQGTGAADDSGLPNDRFFAVRPEGSVSTLKIQRTERGDSAVYLCASSVQGNTEAFFGQGTRLTVV.

This sequence joins TRBV5-4 and TRBJ1-2; 8 bases are shared with TRBD1. Germline values: CDR1 SGHNT, CDR2 YYREEE (reference sequence). This CDR3 region has 14 residues. Trimming cost V 2 bases and J 7 bases; bases outside gene matches: 7. CDR3 sequence reads: CASSFVQGAGGYTF. The DNA of the CDR3 is TGTGCCAGCAGCTTTGTTCAGGGGGCGGGTGGCTACACCTTC.

The CDR3 nucleotides are TGTGCCAGTAGTCGGACAGGGGTGGGCTATGGCTACACCTTC. The encoded protein is CASSRTGVGYGYTF. The rearrangement uses TRBV19 and TRBJ1-2, with 9 bases that match TRBD1. Trimming cost V 5 bases and J 4 bases; bases outside gene matches: 5. Looked up from germline, CDR1 is LNHDA and CDR2 is SQIVND (reference sequence). This CDR3 has 14 residues.

The V call is TRBV14, the J call TRBJ2-3; no firm D call. Per germline, CDR1 SGHDN and CDR2 FVKESK. Trimming pared 4 bases from V and 4 bases from J, leaving 9 bases between. This CDR3 has 13 residues. The DNA of the CDR3 is TGTGCCAGCAGCCCCCGACTGGCAGATACGCAGTATTTT. Protein sequence: CASSPRLADTQYF.

The rearrangement joins TRBV7-8 to TRBJ1-2; maybe TRBD1 (5 bases). CDR1 is SGHVS, CDR2 FQNEAQ, per germline. Trimming took 1 base from V and 1 from J, leaving 16 bases between them. The CDR3 loop spans 17 amino acids. CDR3 bases: TGTGCCAGCAGCTTAGAACTGATCAGGGACTATAACTATGGCTACACCTTC. It is translated as CASSLELIRDYNYGYTF.

J is TRBJ2-2 and V is TRBV9, with D possibly matching TRBD1 (6 bases). Trimming cost V 0 bases and J 4 bases, with 10 bases left between them. CDR1 and CDR2 from the germline V gene are SGDLS and YYNGEE. The CDR3 is 15 amino acids. CDR3 nucleotides: TGTGCCAGCAGCGTAGGGGGCAGGGGCACCGGGGAGCTGTTTTTT. Its translation: CASSVGGRGTGELFF.

This clone was detected only a few times. The chain is built from TRBV4-1 and TRBJ1-2; unclear D gene. V lost 0 bases to trimming and J lost 2 bases, with 10 bases between them. CDR1 is MGHRA, CDR2 YSYEKL, per germline. The CDR3 is 15 residues long. The chain's CDR3 is CASSQDGTANYGYTF. DNA of the CDR3: TGCGCCAGCAGCCAAGATGGCACAGCAAACTATGGCTACACCTTC.

V is TRBV28 and J is TRBJ1-1; tentatively, D is TRBD1 (5 bases). Between the trimmed V and J ends, which lost 2 bases and 10 bases, there was a span of 11 bases. In germline, CDR1 is MDHEN, CDR2 SYDVKM. CDR3 length: 12 residues. The CDR3 loop reads CASSLPSGGAFF. The CDR3 DNA is TGTGCCAGCAGTTTACCCTCGGGGGGAGCTTTCTTT.

The V gene is TRBV5-1, the J gene TRBJ1-4; 8 positions agree with TRBD1. Per the germline V gene, CDR1 is SGHRS and CDR2 is YFSETQ. V trimming: 7 bases; J trimming: 5 bases; junction bases outside the gene matches: 1. This CDR3 is 12 amino acids long. The CDR3 reads CASRTGNEKLFF. As DNA, the CDR3 is TGCGCCAGCCGGACAGGGAATGAAAAACTGTTTTTT.

This clone occurred once. This sequence joins TRBV9 and TRBJ1-1; D perhaps matches TRBD1 (5 bases). CDR3 length: 15 amino acids. Trimming took off 4 bases at V and 0 bases at J, with 13 bases between the two ends. CDR1 and CDR2 from the germline V gene are SGDLS and YYNGEE. In DNA form, the CDR3 reads TGTGCCAGCAGCCCGACGACAGTCATGAACACTGAAGCTTTCTTT. Residues: CASSPTTVMNTEAFF.

The rearrangement links TRBV28 to TRBJ2-1; TRBD2 matches at 7 bases. The CDR3 covers 13 residues. J lost 4 bases, V lost 4 bases, and 1 base had no gene match. The germline CDR1 and CDR2 sequences are MDHEN and SYDVKM. The CDR3 spells CASSSGGYNEQFF. For the CDR3, the DNA is TGTGCCAGCAGTTCGGGAGGATACAATGAGCAGTTCTTC.

The rearrangement links TRBV7-9 to TRBJ2-5; TRBD2 aligns across 8 bases. Trimming at V came to 3 bases and at J to 3 bases, leaving 6 bases not matched to a gene. The germline V gene encodes CDR1 SEHNR and CDR2 FQNEAQ (reference sequence). CDR3 length equals 15 residues. The CDR3 DNA reads as TGTGCCAGCAGCTTCGGGGGGGATCGCAAAGAGACCCAGTACTTC. Its protein product is CASSFGGDRKETQYF.

The genes are TRBV6-5 and TRBJ2-1; weak D call: TRBD1 (6 bases). V lost 4 bases and J 1 base, leaving 11 bases between the germline ends. Germline CDR1 is MNHEY and CDR2 is SVGAGI. The CDR3 contains 15 residues. DNA for the CDR3: TGTGCCAGCAGTTCCTCCGGACAGTCCTACAATGAGCAGTTCTTC. Its protein product is CASSSSGQSYNEQFF.

The rearrangement uses TRBV2 and TRBJ1-2; 7 bases match TRBD1. CDR3 length equals 12 residues. Per the germline V gene, CDR1 is SNHLY and CDR2 is FYNNEI. V was clipped by 7 bases and J by 6 bases; unmatched bases: 5. The CDR3 here is CASTIQGNGYTF. CDR3 bases: TGTGCCAGCACCATACAGGGGAATGGCTACACCTTC.

The rearrangement joins TRBV5-6 to TRBJ2-1; the D gene is possibly TRBD1 (7 bases). Germline V gives CDR1 SGHDT, CDR2 YYEEEE. Trimming stripped 5 bases from V and 7 bases from J, with 16 bases between. CDR3 length: 14 residues. Here the CDR3 DNA reads TGTGCCAGCAGGCAACAGGGGAGGTGGAATGAGCAGTTCTTC. It yields the protein CASRQQGRWNEQFF. The variable domain in full, completed from reference TRBV5-6 and TRBJ2-1, reads DAGVTQSPTHLIKTRGQQVTLRCSPKSGHDTVSWYQQALGQGPQFIFQYYEEEERQRGNFPDRFSGHQFPNYSSELNVNALLLGDSALYLCASRQQGRWNEQFFGPGTRLTVL.

The V call is TRBV6-5, the J call TRBJ1-2, with D maybe TRBD1 (6 bases). Germline-derived CDR1 and CDR2 are MNHEY and SVGAGI. The CDR3 is made up of 14 amino acids. V was pared by 8 bases and J by 2 bases, with 15 bases between. The CDR3 DNA follows: TGTGCCAGCCCACCTTCAACAGGGAACTATGGCTACACCTTC. Residues: CASPPSTGNYGYTF.

As concerns this clone: A read error may account for a junction end that differs from germline. The gene calls are TRBV5-1 and TRBJ2-3; TRBD1 is a possible D gene (5 bases). This CDR3 is built from 16 residues. Germline lookup yields CDR1 SGHRS and CDR2 YFSETQ. The CDR3 DNA sequence: TGTGCCAGCAGCGAGACAGTTTCCCCCCTCACAGATACGCAGTATTTT. Translating gives CASSETVSPLTDTQYF.

This chain joins TRBV19 and TRBJ2-1; 12 nucleotides align to TRBD2. The V and J ends lost 3 bases and 6 bases, in that order; junction bases with no gene match: 6. Germline V lookup: CDR1 LNHDA, CDR2 SQIVND (reference sequence). The CDR3 length is 16 residues. This CDR3 reads CASSIGTSGSLNEQFF. The CDR3 DNA sequence: TGTGCCAGTAGTATTGGGACTAGCGGGTCCCTCAATGAGCAGTTCTTC.

This rearrangement joins TRBV10-3 to TRBJ2-3; D possibly corresponds to TRBD2 (6 bases). Trimming cost V 7 bases and J 2 bases, with 13 bases left between them. The CDR3 spans 14 residues. CDR1 and CDR2 (germline): ENHRY, SYGVKD. The CDR3 sequence: CAITRGGDTDTQYF. CDR3 in DNA: TGTGCCATCACTCGGGGCGGGGACACAGATACGCAGTATTTT.

This chain links TRBV6-5 with TRBJ2-7, with D tentatively TRBD2 (6 bases). V shed 0 bases and J shed 6 bases, with 9 bases lying between them. CDR1 is MNHEY and CDR2 is SVGAGI in the germline V gene. The CDR3 is made up of 13 amino acids. CDR3 protein: CASSYSGGGEQYF. The CDR3 DNA reads TGTGCCAGCAGTTACTCCGGGGGAGGCGAGCAGTACTTC.